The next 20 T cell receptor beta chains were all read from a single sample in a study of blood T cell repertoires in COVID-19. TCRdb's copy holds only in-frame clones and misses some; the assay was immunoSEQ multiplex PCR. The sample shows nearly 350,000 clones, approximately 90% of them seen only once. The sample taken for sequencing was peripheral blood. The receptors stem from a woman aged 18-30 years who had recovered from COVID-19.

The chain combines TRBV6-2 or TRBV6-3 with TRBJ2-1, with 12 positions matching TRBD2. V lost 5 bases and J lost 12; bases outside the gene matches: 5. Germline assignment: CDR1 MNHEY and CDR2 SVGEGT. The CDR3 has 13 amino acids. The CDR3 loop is CASSRTSGTPQFF. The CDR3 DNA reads TGTGCCAGCAGTCGGACTAGCGGGACCCCGCAGTTCTTC.

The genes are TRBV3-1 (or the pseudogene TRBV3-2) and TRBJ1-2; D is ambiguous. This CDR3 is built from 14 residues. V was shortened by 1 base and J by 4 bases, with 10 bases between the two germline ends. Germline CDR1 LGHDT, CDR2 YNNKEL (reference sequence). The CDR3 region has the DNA TGTGCCAGCAGCCAAGGGCCGAATACCTATGGCTACACCTTC. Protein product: CASSQGPNTYGYTF.

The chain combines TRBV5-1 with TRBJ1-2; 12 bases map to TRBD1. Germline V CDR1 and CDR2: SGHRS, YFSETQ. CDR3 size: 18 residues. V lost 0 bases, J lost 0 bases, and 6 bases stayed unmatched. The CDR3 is CASSLAGTGGGSNYGYTF. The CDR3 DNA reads TGCGCCAGCAGCTTGGCCGGGACAGGGGGCGGATCTAACTATGGCTACACCTTC.

CDR3 in amino acids: CASSLAGANEKLFF. DNA for the CDR3: TGTGCCAGCAGCCTGGCGGGGGCTAATGAAAAACTGTTTTTT. The rearrangement joins TRBV13 to TRBJ1-4; D might be TRBD1 (5 bases). The germline V gene has CDR1 PRHDT and CDR2 FYEKMQ (reference sequence). This CDR3 is 14 amino acids long. V was cut by 5 bases and J by 3 bases, with 10 bases left in between.

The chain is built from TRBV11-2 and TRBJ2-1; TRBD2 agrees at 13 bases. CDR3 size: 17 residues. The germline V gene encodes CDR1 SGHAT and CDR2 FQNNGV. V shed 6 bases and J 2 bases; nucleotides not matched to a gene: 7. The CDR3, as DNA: TGTGCCAGCAGTTCCGGACTAGCGGGAGTTACCTACAATGAGCAGTTCTTC. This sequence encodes CASSSGLAGVTYNEQFF.

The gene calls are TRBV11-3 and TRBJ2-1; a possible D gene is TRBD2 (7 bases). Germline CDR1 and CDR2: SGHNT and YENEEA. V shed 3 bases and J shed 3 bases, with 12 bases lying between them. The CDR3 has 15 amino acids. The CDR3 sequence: CASSLGGTNYNEQFF. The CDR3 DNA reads TGTGCCAGCAGCTTGGGGGGGACAAACTACAATGAGCAGTTCTTC. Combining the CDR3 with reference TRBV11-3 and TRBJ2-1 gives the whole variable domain EAGVVQSPRYKIIEKKQPVAFWCNPISGHNTLYWYLQNLGQGPELLIRYENEEAVDDSQLPKDRFSAERLKGVDSTLKIQPAELGDSAVYLCASSLGGTNYNEQFFGPGTRLTVL.

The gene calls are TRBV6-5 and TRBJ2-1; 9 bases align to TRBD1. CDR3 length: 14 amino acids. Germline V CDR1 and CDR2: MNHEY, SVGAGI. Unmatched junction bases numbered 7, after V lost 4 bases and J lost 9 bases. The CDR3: CASSSGTGRTEQFF. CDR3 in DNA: TGTGCCAGCAGTTCGGGGACAGGGAGGACTGAGCAGTTCTTC.

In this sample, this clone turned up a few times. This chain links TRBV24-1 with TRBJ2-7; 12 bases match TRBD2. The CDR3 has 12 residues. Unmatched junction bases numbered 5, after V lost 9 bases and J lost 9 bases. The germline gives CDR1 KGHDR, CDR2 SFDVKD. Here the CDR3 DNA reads TGTGCCACCCGACTAGCGGGAGCCGTGCAGTACGTC. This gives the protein CATRLAGAVQYV.

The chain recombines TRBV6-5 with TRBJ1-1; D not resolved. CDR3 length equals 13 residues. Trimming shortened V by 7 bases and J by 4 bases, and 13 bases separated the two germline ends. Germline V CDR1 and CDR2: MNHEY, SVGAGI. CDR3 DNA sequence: TGTGCCAGCAAAGGGAGGTCTACCACTGAAGCTTTCTTT. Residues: CASKGRSTTEAFF.

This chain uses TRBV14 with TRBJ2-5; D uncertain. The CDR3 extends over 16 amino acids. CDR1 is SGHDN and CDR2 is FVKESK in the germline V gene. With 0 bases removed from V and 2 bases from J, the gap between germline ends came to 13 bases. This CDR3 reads CASSQDRWAGQETQYF. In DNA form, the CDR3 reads TGTGCCAGCAGCCAAGATCGCTGGGCAGGACAAGAGACCCAGTACTTC.

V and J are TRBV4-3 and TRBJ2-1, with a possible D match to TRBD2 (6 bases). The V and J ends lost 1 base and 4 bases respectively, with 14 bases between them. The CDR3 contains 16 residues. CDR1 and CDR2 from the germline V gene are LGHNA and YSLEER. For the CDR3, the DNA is TGCGCCAGCAGCCAAGCTAATGAGCGGGCGTACAATGAGCAGTTCTTC. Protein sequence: CASSQANERAYNEQFF.

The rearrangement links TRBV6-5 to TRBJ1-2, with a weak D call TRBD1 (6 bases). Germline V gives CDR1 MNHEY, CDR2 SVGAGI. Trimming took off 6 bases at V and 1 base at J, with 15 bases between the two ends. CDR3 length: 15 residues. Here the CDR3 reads CASRSTGTDNYGYTF. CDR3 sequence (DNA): TGTGCCAGCAGGTCCACAGGGACGGATAACTATGGCTACACCTTC.

CDR3 DNA sequence: TGTGCCAGCAGTTCAGGGGCCAACACTGAAGCTTTCTTT. Translation gives CASSSGANTEAFF. V gene TRBV27 combines with J gene TRBJ1-1; TRBD1 is a possible D gene (6 bases). CDR1 MNHEY and CDR2 SMNVEV come from the germline V gene (reference sequence). CDR3 length: 13 residues. The V end lost 4 bases, the J end lost 2 bases, and 8 bases lay between the germline ends.

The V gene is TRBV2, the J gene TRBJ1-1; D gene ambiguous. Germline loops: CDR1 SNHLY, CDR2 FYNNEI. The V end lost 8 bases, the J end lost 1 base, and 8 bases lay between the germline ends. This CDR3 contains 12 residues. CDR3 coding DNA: TGTGCCAGCGCCCGGGGGAACACTGAAGCTTTCTTT. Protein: CASARGNTEAFF.

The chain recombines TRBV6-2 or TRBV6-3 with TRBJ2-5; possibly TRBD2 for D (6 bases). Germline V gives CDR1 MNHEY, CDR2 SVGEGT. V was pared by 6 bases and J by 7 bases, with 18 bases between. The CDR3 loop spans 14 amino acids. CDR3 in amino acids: CASSDGPGVTTQYF. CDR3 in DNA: TGTGCCAGCAGCGACGGGCCGGGAGTGACGACCCAGTACTTC.

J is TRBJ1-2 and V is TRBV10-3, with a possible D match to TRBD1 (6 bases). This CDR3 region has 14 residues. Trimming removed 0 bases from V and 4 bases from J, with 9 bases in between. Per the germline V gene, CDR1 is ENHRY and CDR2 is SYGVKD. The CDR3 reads CAISESGAAYGYTF. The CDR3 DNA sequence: TGTGCCATCAGTGAGTCGGGGGCAGCCTATGGCTACACCTTC.

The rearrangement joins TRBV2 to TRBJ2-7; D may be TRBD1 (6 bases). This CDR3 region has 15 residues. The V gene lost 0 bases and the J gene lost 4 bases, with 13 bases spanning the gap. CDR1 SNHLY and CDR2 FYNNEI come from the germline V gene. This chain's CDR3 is CASSEAKTGRYEQYV. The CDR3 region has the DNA TGTGCCAGCAGTGAAGCTAAGACAGGAAGATACGAGCAGTACGTC.

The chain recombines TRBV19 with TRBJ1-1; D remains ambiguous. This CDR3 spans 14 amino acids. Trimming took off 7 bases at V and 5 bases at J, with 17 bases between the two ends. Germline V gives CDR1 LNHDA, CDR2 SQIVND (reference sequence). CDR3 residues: CASTRPRGRTEAFF. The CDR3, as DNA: TGTGCCAGTACCCGCCCGAGAGGGAGGACTGAAGCTTTCTTT.

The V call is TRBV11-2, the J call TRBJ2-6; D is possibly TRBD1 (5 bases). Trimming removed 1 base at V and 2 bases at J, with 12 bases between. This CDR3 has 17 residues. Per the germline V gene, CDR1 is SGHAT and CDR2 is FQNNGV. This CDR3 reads CASSLGQGLAGANVLTF. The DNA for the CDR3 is TGTGCCAGCAGCTTAGGCCAGGGCCTAGCTGGGGCCAACGTCCTGACTTTC.

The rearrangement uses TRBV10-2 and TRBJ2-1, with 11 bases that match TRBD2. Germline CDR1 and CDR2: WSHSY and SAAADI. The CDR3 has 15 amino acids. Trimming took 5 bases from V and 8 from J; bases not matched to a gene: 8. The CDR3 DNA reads TGCGCCAGCAGTCGTAGCGGGAGGGCCCAGGATGAGCAGTTCTTC. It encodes CASSRSGRAQDEQFF.